Listed below are T cell receptor beta chains from one sample, sequenced in a study of T-cell reconstitution after alpha-beta-depleted transplantation in children. TCRdb itself ran the PCR reads through MiXCR, one entry per CDR3 protein. The repertoire holds about 980,000 distinct CDR3 sequences, about 29% seen once, with more than 25% in the top ten. The sample consisted of PBMCs, mostly from graft donor cells, taken 360 days after TCRalphabeta/CD19-depleted stem cell transplant. The receptors were gathered from a boy under three years old who had a stem cell transplant for SCID, so the T cells may come from the graft donor. Both conserved end residues are part of each CDR3. D genes are given only for firm matches. Clone sizes are given selectively: once, few, many, or a class where the clone is expanded.

TRBV6-1	TRBD1	TRBJ2-7	.	TGTGCCAGCAGTAAGACAGGGGGCGAGTCCTACGAGCAGTACTTC	CASSKTGGESYEQYF
TRBV12-3/TRBV12-4	.	TRBJ2-7	.	TGTGCCAGCAGGGGGACGGTGGGGGCATACGAGCAGTACTTC	CASRGTVGAYEQYF
TRBV7-8	.	TRBJ2-2	few	TGTGCCAGCAGCATTACAGGTTCTCGTAACACCGGGGAGCTGTTTTTT	CASSITGSRNTGELFF
TRBV7-2	.	TRBJ2-1	.	TGTGCCAGCAGCTTAATATACGGGGTTGGTTATGAGCAGTTCTTC	CASSLIYGVGYEQFF
TRBV12-3/TRBV12-4	.	TRBJ2-1	few	TGTGCCAGCAGTCCCAGGGGGGGGCCTGGCAATGAGCAGTTCTTC	CASSPRGGPGNEQFF
TRBV4-2	.	TRBJ2-5	.	TGTGCCAGCAGCCAAGAAGGGCTGGCGGGGATCCAAGAGACCCAGTACTTC	CASSQEGLAGIQETQYF
TRBV11-2	TRBD2	TRBJ2-2	.	TGTGCCAGCAGCACACCCTTTGGCGGGGGGGCGAACACCGGGGAGCTGTTTTTT	CASSTPFGGGANTGELFF
TRBV6-2/TRBV6-3	TRBD1	TRBJ1-5	.	TGTGCCAGCAGCGCCCAGGGGGTTTTCAATCAGCCCCAGCATTTT	CASSAQGVFNQPQHF
TRBV10-3	.	TRBJ2-3	.	TGTGCCATCAGTACCCAGGCTACAGATACGCAGTATTTT	CAISTQATDTQYF
TRBV5-1	TRBD1	TRBJ2-7	.	TGCGCCAGCCTTGGGGGGACAGGGGACACCTACGAGCAGTACTTC	CASLGGTGDTYEQYF
TRBV11-2	TRBD1	TRBJ1-1	.	TGTGCCAGCAGCAAATGGACAGGCTTAAACCTTAACACTGAAGCTTTCTTT	CASSKWTGLNLNTEAFF
TRBV18	.	TRBJ2-1	few	TGTGCCAGCTCCCTCGACAGGGAGGCCTACAATGAGCAGTTCTTC	CASSLDREAYNEQFF
TRBV5-1	.	TRBJ2-3	many	TGCGCCAGCAGCTCCCACGGACCTGCAGGCACAGATACGCAGTATTTT	CASSSHGPAGTDTQYF
TRBV7-9	.	TRBJ1-1	.	TGTGCCAGCAGCCGCTTAGTTTTGAACACTGAAGCTTTCTTT	CASSRLVLNTEAFF
TRBV14	TRBD1	TRBJ2-7	.	TGTGCCAGCCGAGCGACAGGGGAGGCCTACGAGCAGTACTTC	CASRATGEAYEQYF
TRBV28	.	TRBJ1-5	few	TGTGCCAGCAGTCCCTGGGTTGCGCATCAGCCCCAGCATTTT	CASSPWVAHQPQHF
TRBV6-2/TRBV6-3	.	TRBJ2-7	few	TGTGCCAGCAGTTTCCCGCGGGTCGAGCAGTACTTC	CASSFPRVEQYF
TRBV4-2	TRBD2	TRBJ2-3	.	TGTGCCAGCAGCCACCTACCGGGACTAGCGTATTACCATACAGATACGCAGTATTTT	CASSHLPGLAYYHTDTQYF
TRBV7-3	TRBD2	TRBJ2-1	.	TGTGCCAGCAGCTCCTCGGGACTAGCGGGGGAGGTTGAGCAGTTCTTC	CASSSSGLAGEVEQFF
TRBV2	TRBD1	TRBJ2-7	few	TGTGCCAGCAACCGAGACAGGGGCAGCTACGAGCAGTACTTC	CASNRDRGSYEQYF
TRBV11-2	TRBD2	TRBJ2-3	.	TGTGCCAGCAGCTTAGACGGGACTACCACAGATACGCAGTATTTT	CASSLDGTTTDTQYF
TRBV20-1	TRBD2	TRBJ2-5	.	TGCAGTGCAAATAGGGGGCTAGCGGGGGGGCTCGAGACCCAGTACTTC	CSANRGLAGGLETQYF
TRBV27	TRBD1	TRBJ1-1	.	TGTGCCAGCAGTCCCAGGGGGGTGGTGACTGAAGCTTTCTTT	CASSPRGVVTEAFF
TRBV20-1	TRBD2	TRBJ2-3	.	TGCAGTGCCTCTATAGCGGGGGGGCCGAGCACAGATACGCAGTATTTT	CSASIAGGPSTDTQYF
TRBV29-1	.	TRBJ1-2	.	TGCAGCGCTGGGGAGGGTCTCAACTATGGCTACACCTTC	CSAGEGLNYGYTF
TRBV4-3	TRBD2	TRBJ2-1	.	TGCGCCAGCAGCCAAGATGTAGGGACTAGCGGCTACAATGAGCAGTTCTTC	CASSQDVGTSGYNEQFF
TRBV28	.	TRBJ1-4	.	TGTGCCAGCTCCAGGGCGCAAGAAAAACTGTTTTTT	CASSRAQEKLFF
TRBV24-1	.	TRBJ2-6	.	TGTGCCACCCAGAACGCGGGCAAGGGAGCTGGGGCCAACGTCCTGACTTTC	CATQNAGKGAGANVLTF
TRBV9	.	TRBJ1-6	.	TGTGCCAGCAGCGTCACGGGCTCCTATAATTCACCCCTCCACTTT	CASSVTGSYNSPLHF
TRBV4-2	.	TRBJ2-3	.	TGTGCCAGCAGCCAAGAGGTTTCCCTCCCAGATACGCAGTATTTT	CASSQEVSLPDTQYF
TRBV12-3/TRBV12-4	.	TRBJ2-1	.	TGTGCCACGATGGGTCCGAACTACAATGAGCAGTTCTTC	CATMGPNYNEQFF
TRBV7-8	.	TRBJ2-7	.	TGTGCCAGCAGCTTAGATTCGACAGGTCCGCACTACGAGCAGTACTTC	CASSLDSTGPHYEQYF
TRBV12-3/TRBV12-4	.	TRBJ2-7	.	TGTGCCAGCAGTTCTTGGGGCAGGAATTCCTACGAGCAGTACTTC	CASSSWGRNSYEQYF
TRBV7-9	.	TRBJ2-3	few	TGTGCCAGCAGCTTACGTTATAGGGGGAGGACAGATACGCAGTATTTT	CASSLRYRGRTDTQYF
TRBV6-5	TRBD1	TRBJ1-2	.	TGTGCCAGCAGCCCCCCGGGACAGGGATATTTTCGTGGCTACACCTTC	CASSPPGQGYFRGYTF
TRBV28	.	TRBJ1-1	.	TGTGCCATCGCGTACAGGGCTATGGTTGAAGCTTTCTTT	CAIAYRAMVEAFF
TRBV12-3/TRBV12-4	.	TRBJ2-7	few	TGTGCCAGCAGCGCCGGGAGATCAAACTTCTACGAGCAGTACTTC	CASSAGRSNFYEQYF
TRBV12-3/TRBV12-4	.	TRBJ1-5	.	TGTGCCAGCAGTGCCCGAGGCGGGGCTGGCAATCAGCCCCAGCATTTT	CASSARGGAGNQPQHF
TRBV5-5	TRBD1	TRBJ1-1	.	TGTGCCAGCAGCTTGAAGGGCCAGGGGGCGTTTGACGCTTTCTTT	CASSLKGQGAFDAFF
TRBV9	.	TRBJ1-2	.	TGTGCCAGCAGCGTAGGCTTGGCCCCTAACTATGGCTACACCTTC	CASSVGLAPNYGYTF
TRBV10-3	TRBD1	TRBJ1-1	.	TGTGCCATCAGTTTTTGGGTCCCGGGACAGGTTTTCATGAACACTGAAGCTTTCTTT	CAISFWVPGQVFMNTEAFF
TRBV12-3/TRBV12-4	.	TRBJ2-7	.	TGTGCCAGCAGACGAGAGTTGGGGTGGAACGAGCAGTACTTC	CASRRELGWNEQYF
TRBV20-1	.	TRBJ1-2	.	TGCAGTGCTACCAGACAGTACAATGGCTACACCTTC	CSATRQYNGYTF
TRBV6-1	.	TRBJ1-5	.	TGTGCCAGCAGTGGGGCGGGGGGCAATCAGCCCCAGCATTTT	CASSGAGGNQPQHF
TRBV27	.	TRBJ1-2	.	TGTGCCAGCAGTTTGAGGATGAACAGCTATGGCTACACCTTC	CASSLRMNSYGYTF